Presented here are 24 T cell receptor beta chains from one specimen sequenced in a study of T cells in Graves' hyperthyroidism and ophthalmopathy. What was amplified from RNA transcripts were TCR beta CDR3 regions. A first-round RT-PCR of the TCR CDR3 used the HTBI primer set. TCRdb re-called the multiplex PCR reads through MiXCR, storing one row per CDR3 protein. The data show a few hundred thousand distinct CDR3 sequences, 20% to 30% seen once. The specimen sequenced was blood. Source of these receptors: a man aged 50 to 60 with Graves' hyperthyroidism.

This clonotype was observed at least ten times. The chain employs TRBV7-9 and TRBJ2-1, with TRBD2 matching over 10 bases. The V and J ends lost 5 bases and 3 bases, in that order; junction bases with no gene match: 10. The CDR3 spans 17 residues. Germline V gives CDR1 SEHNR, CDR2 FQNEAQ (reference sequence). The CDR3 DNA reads TGTGCCAGCAGCCCTCCTAGCGGGAGATCTAACTACAATGAGCAGTTCTTC. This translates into CASSPPSGRSNYNEQFF.

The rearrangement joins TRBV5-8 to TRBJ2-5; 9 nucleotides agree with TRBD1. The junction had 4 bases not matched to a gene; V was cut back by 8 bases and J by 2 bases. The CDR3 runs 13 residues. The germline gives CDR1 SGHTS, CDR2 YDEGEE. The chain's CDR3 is CASGTGYQETQYF. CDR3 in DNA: TGTGCCAGTGGGACAGGGTATCAAGAGACCCAGTACTTC.

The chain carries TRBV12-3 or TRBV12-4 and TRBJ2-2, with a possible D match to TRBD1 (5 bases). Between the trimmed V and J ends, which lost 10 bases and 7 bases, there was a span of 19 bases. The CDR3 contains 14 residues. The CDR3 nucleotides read TGTGCCACTACCTCCGCAGGGTTGATCGGGGAGCTGTTTTTT. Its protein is CATTSAGLIGELFF.

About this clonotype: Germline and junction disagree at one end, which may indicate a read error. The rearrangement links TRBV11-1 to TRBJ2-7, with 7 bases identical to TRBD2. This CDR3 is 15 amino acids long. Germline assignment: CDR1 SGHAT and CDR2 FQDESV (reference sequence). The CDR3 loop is CASSQEGLVPLEQYF. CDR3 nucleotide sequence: TGCGCCAGCAGCCAAGAAGGACTAGTCCCCCTTGAGCAGTACTTC.

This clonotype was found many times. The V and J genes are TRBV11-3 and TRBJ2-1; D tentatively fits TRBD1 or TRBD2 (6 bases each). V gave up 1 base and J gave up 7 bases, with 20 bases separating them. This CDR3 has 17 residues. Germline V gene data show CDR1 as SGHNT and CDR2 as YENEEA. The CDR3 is CASSLGAGQHGSNEQFF. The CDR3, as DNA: TGTGCCAGCAGCTTAGGGGCGGGACAACATGGGTCGAATGAGCAGTTCTTC.

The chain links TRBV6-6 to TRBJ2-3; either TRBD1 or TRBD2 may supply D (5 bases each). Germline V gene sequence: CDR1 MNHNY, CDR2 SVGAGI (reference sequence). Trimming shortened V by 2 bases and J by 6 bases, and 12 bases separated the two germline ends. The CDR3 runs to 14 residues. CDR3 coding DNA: TGTGCCAGCAGTTACGGGGGAGTGGGTGATACGCAGTATTTT. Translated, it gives CASSYGGVGDTQYF.

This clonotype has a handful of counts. The CDR3 nucleotides read TGTGCCATCCAGAGACAGTTAAATCAGCCCCAGCATTTT. As protein: CAIQRQLNQPQHF. The genes are TRBV6-1 and TRBJ1-5; D is possibly TRBD1 (5 bases). Germline assignment: CDR1 MNHNS and CDR2 SASEGT. CDR3 length: 13 amino acids. The V end was cut by 10 bases, the J end by 4 bases, with 14 bases between.

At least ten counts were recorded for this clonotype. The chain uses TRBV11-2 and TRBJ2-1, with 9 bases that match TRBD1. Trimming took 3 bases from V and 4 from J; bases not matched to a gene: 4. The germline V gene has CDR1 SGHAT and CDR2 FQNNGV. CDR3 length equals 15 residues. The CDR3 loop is CASSFPGQGYNEQFF. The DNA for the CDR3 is TGTGCCAGCAGCTTCCCGGGACAGGGTTACAATGAGCAGTTCTTC.

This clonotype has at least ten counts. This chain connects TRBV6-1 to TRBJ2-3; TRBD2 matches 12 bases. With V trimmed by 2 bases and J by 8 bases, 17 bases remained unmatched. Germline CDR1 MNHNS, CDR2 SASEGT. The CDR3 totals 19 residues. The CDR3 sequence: CASSENLAGGPYVPVTQYF. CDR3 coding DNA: TGTGCCAGCAGTGAAAACCTAGCGGGAGGGCCATACGTACCAGTTACGCAGTATTTT.

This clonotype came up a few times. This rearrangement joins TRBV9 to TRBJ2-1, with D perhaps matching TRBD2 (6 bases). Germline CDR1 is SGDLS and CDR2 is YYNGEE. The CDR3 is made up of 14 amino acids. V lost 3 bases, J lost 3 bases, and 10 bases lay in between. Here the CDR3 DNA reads TGTGCCAGCAGCGGAAGGACTAACTACAATGAGCAGTTCTTC. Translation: CASSGRTNYNEQFF.

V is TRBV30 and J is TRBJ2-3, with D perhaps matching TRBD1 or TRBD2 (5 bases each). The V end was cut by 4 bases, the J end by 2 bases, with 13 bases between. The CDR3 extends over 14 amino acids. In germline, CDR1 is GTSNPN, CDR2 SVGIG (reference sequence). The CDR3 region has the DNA TGTGCCTGGACCCCTCCGGGACCCACAGATACGCAGTATTTT. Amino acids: CAWTPPGPTDTQYF.

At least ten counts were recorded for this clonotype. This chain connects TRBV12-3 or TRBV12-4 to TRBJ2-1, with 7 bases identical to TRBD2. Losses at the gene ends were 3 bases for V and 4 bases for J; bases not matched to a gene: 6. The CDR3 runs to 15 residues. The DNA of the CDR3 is TGTGCCAGCAGTTTCTTCCCTAGCGGATACAATGAGCAGTTCTTC. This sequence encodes CASSFFPSGYNEQFF.

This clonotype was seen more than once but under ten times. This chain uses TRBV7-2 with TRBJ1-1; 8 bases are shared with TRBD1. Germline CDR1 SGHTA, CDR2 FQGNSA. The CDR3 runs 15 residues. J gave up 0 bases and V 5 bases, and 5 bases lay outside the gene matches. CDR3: CASSPQTGVNTEAFF. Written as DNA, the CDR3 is TGTGCCAGCAGCCCCCAGACAGGGGTGAACACTGAAGCTTTCTTT.

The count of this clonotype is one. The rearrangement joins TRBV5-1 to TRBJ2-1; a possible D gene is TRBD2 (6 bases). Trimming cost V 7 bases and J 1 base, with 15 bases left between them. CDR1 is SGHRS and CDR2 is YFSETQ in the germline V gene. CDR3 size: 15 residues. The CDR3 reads CASAGGSNSYNEQFF. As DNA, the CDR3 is TGCGCCAGCGCCGGAGGGAGTAATTCCTACAATGAGCAGTTCTTC.

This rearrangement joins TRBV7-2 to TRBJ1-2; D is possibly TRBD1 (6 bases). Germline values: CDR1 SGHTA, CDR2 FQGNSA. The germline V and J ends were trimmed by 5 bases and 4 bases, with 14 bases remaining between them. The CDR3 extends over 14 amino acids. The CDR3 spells CASSPWTDSYGYTF. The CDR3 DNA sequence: TGTGCCAGCAGCCCCTGGACAGACTCCTATGGCTACACCTTC.

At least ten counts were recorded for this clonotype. The CDR3 DNA reads as TGCAGTGCTAGAGGGGGGAGCTACAATGAGCAGTTCTTC. Protein product: CSARGGSYNEQFF. V is TRBV20-1 and J is TRBJ2-1; perhaps D is TRBD1 or TRBD2 (5 bases each). The CDR3 runs 13 residues. With 1 base removed from V and 3 bases from J, the gap between germline ends came to 7 bases. Per the germline V gene, CDR1 is DFQATT and CDR2 is SNEGSKA (reference sequence).

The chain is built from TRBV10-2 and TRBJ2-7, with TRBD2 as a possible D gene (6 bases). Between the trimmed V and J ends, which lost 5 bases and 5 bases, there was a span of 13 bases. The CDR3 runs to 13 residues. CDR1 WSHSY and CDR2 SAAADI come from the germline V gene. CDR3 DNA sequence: TGCGCCAGCAGTTTCGGGGGTACCCACGAGCAGTACTTC. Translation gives CASSFGGTHEQYF.

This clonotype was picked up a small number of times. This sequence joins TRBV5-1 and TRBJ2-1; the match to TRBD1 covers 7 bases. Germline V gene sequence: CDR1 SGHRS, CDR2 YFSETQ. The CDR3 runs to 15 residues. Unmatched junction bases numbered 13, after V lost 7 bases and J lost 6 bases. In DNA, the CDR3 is TGCGCCAGCTCCCCTACAGGGGACCCTGTCAATGAGCAGTTCTTC. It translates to CASSPTGDPVNEQFF.

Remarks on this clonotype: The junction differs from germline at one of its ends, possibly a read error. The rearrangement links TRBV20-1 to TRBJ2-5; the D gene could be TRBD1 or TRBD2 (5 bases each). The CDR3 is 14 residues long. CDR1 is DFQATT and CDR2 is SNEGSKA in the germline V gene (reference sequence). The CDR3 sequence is CSARDSRDQEAQYF. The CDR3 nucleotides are TGCAGTGCTAGAGATAGCCGGGACCAAGAGGCCCAGTACTTC.

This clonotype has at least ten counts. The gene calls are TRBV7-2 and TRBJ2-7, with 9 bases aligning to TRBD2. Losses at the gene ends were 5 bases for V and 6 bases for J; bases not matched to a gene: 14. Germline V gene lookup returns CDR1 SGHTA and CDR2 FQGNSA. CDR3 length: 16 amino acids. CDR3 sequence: CASSQQGPSGAREQYF. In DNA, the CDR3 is TGTGCCAGCAGCCAGCAAGGTCCTAGCGGGGCTCGCGAGCAGTACTTC.

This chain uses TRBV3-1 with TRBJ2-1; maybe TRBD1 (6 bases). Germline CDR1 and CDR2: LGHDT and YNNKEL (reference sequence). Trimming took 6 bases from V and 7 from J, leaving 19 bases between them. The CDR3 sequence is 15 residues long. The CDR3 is CASSEDSYPLNEQFF. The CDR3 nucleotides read TGTGCCAGCAGTGAGGACAGCTACCCTTTGAATGAGCAGTTCTTC.

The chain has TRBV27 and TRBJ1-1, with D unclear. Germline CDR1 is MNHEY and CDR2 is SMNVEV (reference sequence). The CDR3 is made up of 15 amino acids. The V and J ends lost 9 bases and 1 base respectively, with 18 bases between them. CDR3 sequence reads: CARSLTGSPNTEAFF. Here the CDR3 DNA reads TGTGCCAGGAGCTTAACGGGCAGCCCGAACACTGAAGCTTTCTTT.

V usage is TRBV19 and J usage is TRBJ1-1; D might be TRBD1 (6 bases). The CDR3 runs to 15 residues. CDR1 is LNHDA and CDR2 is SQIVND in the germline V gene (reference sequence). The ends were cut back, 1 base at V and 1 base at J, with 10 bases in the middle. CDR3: CASSIGETGNTEAFF. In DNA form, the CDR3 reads TGTGCCAGTAGTATAGGGGAGACAGGGAACACTGAAGCTTTCTTT.

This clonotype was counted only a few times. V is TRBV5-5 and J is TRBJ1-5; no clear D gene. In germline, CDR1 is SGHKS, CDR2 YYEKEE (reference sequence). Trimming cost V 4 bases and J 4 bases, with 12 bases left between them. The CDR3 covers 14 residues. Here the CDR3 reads CASSPNPLNQPQHF. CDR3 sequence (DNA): TGTGCCAGCAGCCCCAACCCCTTAAATCAGCCCCAGCATTTT. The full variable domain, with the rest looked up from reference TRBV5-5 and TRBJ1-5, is DAGVTQSPTHLIKTRGQQVTLRCSPISGHKSVSWYQQVLGQGPQFIFQYYEKEERGRGNFPDRFSARQFPNYSSELNVNALLLGDSALYLCASSPNPLNQPQHFGDGTRLSIL.